The 19 T cell receptor beta chains in this list originate from one sample, sequenced in a study of blood T cell repertoires in COVID-19. Sequencing used immunoSEQ multiplex PCR; TCRdb keeps in-frame clones, though not all of them. The table has some 120,000 clones, roughly 80% seen once. Sequencing used peripheral blood. The receptors come from a man younger than 45 with acute or convalescent COVID-19.

J is TRBJ2-3 and V is TRBV28; TRBD2 aligns across 9 bases. This CDR3 is built from 15 residues. Germline values: CDR1 MDHEN, CDR2 SYDVKM. Trimming removed 6 bases from V and 4 bases from J; junction bases left unmatched: 8. The CDR3 loop is CASSLAGVGSDTQYF. The CDR3 DNA sequence: TGTGCCAGCAGCTTAGCGGGAGTGGGCTCAGATACGCAGTATTTT. Complete variable domain (other parts from reference TRBV28 and TRBJ2-3): DVKVTQSSRYLVKRTGEKVFLECVQDMDHENMFWYRQDPGLGLRLIYFSYDVKMKEKGDIPEGYSVSREKKERFSLILESASTNQTSMYLCASSLAGVGSDTQYFGPGTRLTVL.

The J gene is TRBJ1-2, the V gene TRBV29-1; D remains unclear. From germline, CDR1 is SQVTM and CDR2 ANQGSEA. This CDR3 region has 14 residues. V lost 1 base and J lost 6, with 15 bases in between. For the CDR3, the DNA is TGCAGCGTTGAAGTAGAGACCCCTCAGGATGGCTACACCTTC. Its protein is CSVEVETPQDGYTF.

This sequence joins TRBV30 and TRBJ2-1; 11 nucleotides match TRBD2. After removal of 0 bases from V and 8 bases from J, the junction contained 3 bases not matched to a gene. This CDR3 has 14 residues. The V gene's germline CDR1 is GTSNPN and CDR2 SVGIG (reference sequence). The CDR3 loop is CAWSVLAGVHEQFF. The CDR3 DNA sequence: TGTGCCTGGAGTGTACTAGCGGGAGTTCATGAGCAGTTCTTC.

This chain joins TRBV18 and TRBJ2-1, with TRBD1 matching 8 bases. Germline-derived CDR1 and CDR2 are KGHSH and LQKENI. The CDR3 spans 17 residues. V was clipped by 2 bases and J by 8 bases; unmatched bases: 14. CDR3 region: CASSPSRAGGAVDEQFF. Here the CDR3 DNA reads TGTGCCAGCTCACCATCCCGAGCAGGGGGCGCGGTAGATGAGCAGTTCTTC.

This clone was recorded a few times. The V gene is TRBV11-2, the J gene TRBJ2-3; 7 bases match TRBD1. Germline loops: CDR1 SGHAT, CDR2 FQNNGV. J lost 2 bases, V lost 1 base, and 6 bases had no gene match. The CDR3 extends over 16 amino acids. The CDR3 loop is CASSLGAGGYTDTQYF. CDR3 nucleotide sequence: TGTGCCAGCAGCTTAGGTGCAGGGGGATACACAGATACGCAGTATTTT. Drawing the rest from reference TRBV11-2 and TRBJ2-3, the complete variable domain is EAGVAQSPRYKIIEKRQSVAFWCNPISGHATLYWYQQILGQGPKLLIQFQNNGVVDDSQLPKDRFSAERLKGVDSTLKIQPAKLEDSAVYLCASSLGAGGYTDTQYFGPGTRLTVL.

The V gene is TRBV13, the J gene TRBJ2-3, with a possible D match to TRBD2 (6 bases). V lost 3 bases, J lost 4 bases, and 17 bases lay in between. The length of the CDR3 is 16 residues. Germline V gene data show CDR1 as PRHDT and CDR2 as FYEKMQ (reference sequence). The CDR3 region is CASSFGVSGGADTQYF. CDR3 coding DNA: TGTGCCAGCAGCTTTGGGGTTAGCGGTGGGGCAGATACGCAGTATTTT.

This clone has only one observation. The J gene is TRBJ2-1, the V gene TRBV6-5; 7 nucleotides agree with TRBD2. The CDR3 has 14 amino acids. Looked up from germline, CDR1 is MNHEY and CDR2 is SVGAGI. After removal of 0 bases from V and 8 bases from J, the junction contained 4 bases not matched to a gene. Here the CDR3 reads CASSYSVAGDEQFF. In nucleotides, the CDR3 is TGTGCCAGCAGTTACTCGGTAGCGGGCGATGAGCAGTTCTTC.

This chain connects TRBV3-1 (or the pseudogene TRBV3-2) to TRBJ2-1; maybe TRBD2 (7 bases). Germline V gives CDR1 LGHDT, CDR2 YNNKEL (reference sequence). The CDR3 totals 15 residues. Trimming cost V 0 bases and J 7 bases, with 13 bases left between them. The CDR3 nucleotides read TGTGCCAGCAGCCAAGATCAGGGGAGGGGTAATGAGCAGTTCTTC. Residues: CASSQDQGRGNEQFF.

The CDR3 DNA is TGTGCCAGCAGTCCAGGGGGCTATGGCTACACCTTC. Amino acids: CASSPGGYGYTF. This chain uses TRBV2 with TRBJ1-2; 7 nucleotides match TRBD1. Germline CDR1 is SNHLY and CDR2 is FYNNEI. V was clipped by 5 bases and J by 4 bases; unmatched bases: 1. The CDR3 spans 12 residues. Filled out from reference TRBV2 and TRBJ1-2, the complete variable domain reads EPEVTQTPSHQVTQMGQEVILRCVPISNHLYFYWYRQILGQKVEFLVSFYNNEISEKSEIFDDQFSVERPDGSNFTLKIRSTKLEDSAMYFCASSPGGYGYTFGSGTRLTVV.

This clone was counted only a few times. The V call is TRBV7-9, the J call TRBJ2-5; maybe TRBD1 (5 bases). V was shortened by 7 bases and J by 2 bases, with 11 bases between the two germline ends. This CDR3 is built from 13 residues. Germline V gene lookup returns CDR1 SEHNR and CDR2 FQNEAQ (reference sequence). CDR3 sequence (DNA): TGTGCCAGCACACAGGCCCTACAAGAGACCCAGTACTTC. Protein: CASTQALQETQYF.

This rearrangement joins TRBV18 to TRBJ1-5, with 7 nucleotides matching TRBD1. Germline V gives CDR1 KGHSH, CDR2 LQKENI. The CDR3 covers 15 residues. V shed 4 bases and J 9 bases; nucleotides not matched to a gene: 12. The CDR3 nucleotides are TGTGCCAGCTCACGGGGGGACAGTACGGGTGGGCCCCAGCATTTT. As protein: CASSRGDSTGGPQHF.

The V and J genes are TRBV3-1 (or the pseudogene TRBV3-2) and TRBJ2-3; TRBD2 is a possible D gene (5 bases). Deletions cut 0 bases from V and 10 bases from J, with 17 bases between. The CDR3 sequence is 15 residues long. Germline CDR1 is LGHDT and CDR2 is YNNKEL (reference sequence). CDR3 protein: CASSQDRTGSEAQYF. For the CDR3, the DNA is TGTGCCAGCAGCCAAGATAGGACCGGGTCGGAGGCGCAGTATTTT.

The chain links TRBV30 to TRBJ1-5; TRBD1 might be the D (6 bases). The length of the CDR3 is 17 residues. CDR1 and CDR2 from the germline V gene are GTSNPN and SVGIG (reference sequence). The V gene lost 3 bases and the J gene lost 2 bases, with 20 bases spanning the gap. The CDR3 is CAWSRRGGASGNQPQHF. The CDR3 DNA reads TGTGCCTGGAGCAGAAGGGGGGGGGCGTCCGGCAATCAGCCCCAGCATTTT.

DNA for the CDR3: TGTGCCACCAGCAGAGATAAGGGGTACAATCAGCCCCAGCATTTT. It codes for CATSRDKGYNQPQHF. The rearrangement joins TRBV15 to TRBJ1-5; a possible D gene is TRBD1 (5 bases). In germline, CDR1 is LNHNV, CDR2 YYDKDF (reference sequence). The CDR3 has 15 residues. The germline V and J ends were trimmed by 0 bases and 3 bases, with 9 bases remaining between them.

This chain joins TRBV10-2 and TRBJ1-5, with D possibly matching TRBD1 (6 bases). CDR1 WSHSY and CDR2 SAAADI come from the germline V gene. The CDR3 spans 18 residues. The germline V and J ends were trimmed by 0 bases and 0 bases, with 15 bases remaining between them. CDR3 protein: CASSESPGTIFSNQPQHF. The CDR3 nucleotides are TGCGCCAGCAGTGAGTCCCCGGGGACAATCTTTAGCAATCAGCCCCAGCATTTT.

The V gene is TRBV6-2 or TRBV6-3, the J gene TRBJ2-7, with D tentatively TRBD1 (6 bases). Germline V CDR1 and CDR2: MNHEY, SVGEGT. V gave up 0 bases and J gave up 2 bases, with 8 bases separating them. The CDR3 has 14 residues. In DNA form, the CDR3 reads TGTGCCAGCAGTTACTCCGGACAGACCTACGAGCAGTACTTC. Translation: CASSYSGQTYEQYF.

This clone occurred a few times. CDR3 loop: CASGEQGNTEAFF. Here the CDR3 DNA reads TGCGCCAGCGGAGAACAGGGGAACACTGAAGCTTTCTTT. The J gene is TRBJ1-1, the V gene TRBV5-1; TRBD1 is a possible D gene (6 bases). The CDR3 is made up of 13 amino acids. CDR1 is SGHRS and CDR2 is YFSETQ in the germline V gene. The V gene lost 7 bases and the J gene lost 1 base, with 11 bases spanning the gap.

The chain couples TRBV19 to TRBJ1-6; TRBD1 aligns across 8 bases. This CDR3 is built from 16 residues. The junction had 10 bases not matched to a gene; V was cut back by 5 bases and J by 7 bases. Germline loops: CDR1 LNHDA, CDR2 SQIVND (reference sequence). The CDR3 DNA reads TGTGCCAGTAGTCCAATTGGACAGGGAGGAAATTCACCCCTCCACTTT. Amino acid sequence: CASSPIGQGGNSPLHF.

This chain joins TRBV6-6 and TRBJ1-5; possibly TRBD1 for D (5 bases). The CDR3 sequence is 16 residues long. The germline CDR1 and CDR2 sequences are MNHNY and SVGAGI (reference sequence). With 10 bases removed from V and 3 bases from J, the gap between germline ends came to 22 bases. The CDR3 DNA reads as TGTGCCACCGTGGGCCAGGGCCCGCTATTCAATCAGCCCCAGCATTTT. Its translation is CATVGQGPLFNQPQHF.